Listed below are T cell receptor beta chains from one sample, sequenced in a study of blood T cell repertoires in COVID-19. Some clones are missing from TCRdb's copy, which holds only in-frame ones; the method was immunoSEQ multiplex PCR. Of about 260,000 clones in the sample, around 83% were seen once. Sequencing used peripheral blood. The receptors shown here come from a man aged 18 to 30 with active or convalescent COVID-19. Both conserved end residues are part of each CDR3. The order of the fields is clone size, J gene, D gene, V gene, CDR3 protein, CDR3 DNA. D genes are given only for firm matches. The size field is filled for only some rows; it gives once, few, many or a size class.

. TRBJ2-1 TRBD2 TRBV29-1 CSVEGGGNRQFF TGCAGCGTTGAAGGGGGGGGAAACCGGCAGTTCTTC
. TRBJ2-7 TRBD1 TRBV27 CASRDRGIEGEQYF TGTGCCAGCCGGGACAGGGGAATAGAAGGCGAGCAGTACTTC
once TRBJ2-3 . TRBV4-2 CASSRRIADTDTQYF TGTGCCAGCAGCCGGAGAATCGCGGACACAGATACGCAGTATTTT
. TRBJ2-7 . TRBV2 CASSGSSYEQYF TGTGCCTCCTCCGGGAGCTCCTACGAGCAGTACTTC
. TRBJ2-7 . TRBV11-2 CASSFITAYEQYF TGTGCCAGCAGCTTCATTACAGCCTACGAGCAGTACTTC
few TRBJ2-1 TRBD1 TRBV29-1 CSVEGLGGQGSYEQFF TGCAGCGTTGAAGGCTTAGGTGGACAGGGGTCGTATGAGCAGTTCTTC
. TRBJ1-4 . TRBV7-9 CASNRGSSNEKLFF TGTGCCAGCAACCGAGGGTCGTCTAATGAAAAACTGTTTTTT
. TRBJ2-7 . TRBV6-5 CASSYSLGDEQYF TGTGCCAGCAGTTACTCCTTAGGGGACGAGCAGTACTTC
. TRBJ2-3 . TRBV12-3/TRBV12-4 CASSPKNTQYF TGTGCCAGCAGTCCCAAAAATACGCAGTATTTT
once TRBJ1-3 TRBD1 TRBV9 CASSVSGQGSNTIYF TGTGCCAGCAGCGTTTCGGGACAGGGAAGTAACACCATATATTTT
. TRBJ2-3 TRBD2 TRBV10-2 CASTGRGIGSDTQYF TGCGCCAGCACGGGGCGGGGGATAGGGTCAGATACGCAGTATTTT
once TRBJ1-1 TRBD1 TRBV12-3/TRBV12-4 CASSTGVYTEAFF TGTGCCAGCAGCACAGGGGTTTACACTGAAGCTTTCTTT
once TRBJ2-5 . TRBV9 CASSGGMAVQETQYF TGTGCCAGCAGCGGCGGGATGGCGGTCCAAGAGACCCAGTACTTC
. TRBJ1-1 . TRBV11-1 CASSLQPDTEAFF TGTGCCAGCAGCTTACAACCGGACACTGAAGCTTTCTTT
. TRBJ1-1 TRBD1 TRBV24-1 CATSDLQGAEAFF TGTGCCACCAGTGATCTACAGGGGGCTGAAGCTTTCTTT
few TRBJ2-1 . TRBV11-3 CASSLDPGGEQFF TGTGCCAGCAGCTTAGATCCCGGCGGGGAGCAGTTCTTC
. TRBJ1-1 TRBD1 TRBV11-1 CASSHRQGSRGEAFF TGTGCCAGCAGTCATCGACAGGGGTCAAGAGGTGAAGCTTTCTTT
. TRBJ1-2 . TRBV28 CASSLGSRGGWHGYTF TGTGCCAGCAGTTTAGGTAGTAGGGGGGGCTGGCATGGCTACACCTTC
. TRBJ1-2 . TRBV19 CASSRGSSGNYGYTF TGTGCCAGTAGTCGGGGAAGTTCGGGTAACTATGGCTACACCTTC
. TRBJ2-1 . TRBV7-8 CASSLGGGAYNEQFF TGTGCCAGCAGCTTAGGGGGCGGAGCCTACAATGAGCAGTTCTTC
. TRBJ1-1 . TRBV9 CASSPGKNTEAFF TGTGCCAGCAGCCCCGGTAAGAACACTGAAGCTTTCTTT
. TRBJ2-6 . TRBV4-1 CASSSISSGANVLTF TGCGCCAGCTCTAGCATATCGTCGGGGGCCAACGTCCTGACTTTC
. TRBJ1-2 TRBD1 TRBV3-1/TRBV3-2 CASSQIDRGYGYTF TGTGCCAGCAGCCAGATCGACAGGGGCTATGGCTACACCTTC
. TRBJ2-1 . TRBV14 CASSPLLVTYNEQFF TGTGCCAGCAGCCCCCTACTCGTGACCTACAATGAGCAGTTCTTC
. TRBJ1-3 TRBD1 TRBV7-9 CAGTGPLGSGNTIYF TGTGCCGGGACAGGTCCCTTGGGCTCTGGAAACACCATATATTTT
few TRBJ2-1 . TRBV27 CASSLSRTYDEQFF TGTGCCAGCAGTTTATCCCGGACTTATGATGAGCAGTTCTTC
few TRBJ2-1 . TRBV2 CASKDRGEQFF TGTGCCAGCAAGGATCGGGGTGAGCAGTTCTTC
. TRBJ1-4 TRBD1 TRBV11-2 CASSRGQWDEKLFF TGTGCCAGCAGCAGGGGACAGTGGGATGAAAAACTGTTTTTT
. TRBJ2-3 . TRBV29-1 CSLMRGDTQYF TGCAGCCTTATGAGGGGGGATACGCAGTATTTT
. TRBJ1-1 TRBD1 TRBV5-5 CASSRSLGTGVMNTEAFF TGTGCCAGCAGCCGTTCCCTTGGGACAGGGGTGATGAACACTGAAGCTTTCTTT
. TRBJ2-3 . TRBV6-5 CASRMTAYTDTQYF TGTGCCAGCAGGATGACAGCATACACAGATACGCAGTATTTT
. TRBJ2-3 . TRBV24-1 CATSDRDTQYF TGTGCCACCAGTGACCGAGATACGCAGTATTTT
once TRBJ2-7 TRBD1 TRBV4-2 CASSTDRSSYEQYF TGTGCCAGCAGCACGGACAGGAGTTCCTACGAGCAGTACTTC
. TRBJ1-6 . TRBV5-8 CASSLNPGNNSPLHF TGTGCCAGCAGCCTTAACCCGGGGAATAATTCACCCCTCCACTTT
. TRBJ1-6 . TRBV25-1 CASSEEKRNSPLHF TGTGCCAGCAGTGAAGAAAAGAGGAATTCACCCCTCCACTTT
. TRBJ2-1 TRBD2 TRBV6-5 CASSPGTSGVRGQFF TGTGCCAGCAGCCCCGGGACTAGCGGGGTTCGCGGGCAGTTCTTC
. TRBJ1-4 . TRBV30 CAWTLQGLSEKLFF TGTGCCTGGACCCTTCAGGGTCTCAGTGAAAAACTGTTTTTT
once TRBJ2-1 TRBD2 TRBV7-9 CASSLAVLAGTDEQFF TGTGCCAGCAGCTTAGCGGTACTAGCGGGAACCGATGAGCAGTTCTTC
. TRBJ2-5 TRBD2 TRBV2 CASSGLRAGETQYF TGTGCCAGCAGTGGATTGAGAGCGGGGGAGACCCAGTACTTC
. TRBJ1-1 . TRBV7-3 CASSADRFGTEAFF TGTGCCAGCAGCGCAGACAGGTTCGGCACTGAAGCTTTCTTT
. TRBJ2-1 . TRBV12-3/TRBV12-4 CASSLVQYNEQFF TGTGCCAGCAGTTTGGTTCAGTACAATGAGCAGTTCTTC
. TRBJ1-1 . TRBV19 CASSPDRPGSTEAFF TGTGCCAGTAGCCCCGACAGGCCAGGGAGCACTGAAGCTTTCTTT
. TRBJ2-1 TRBD2 TRBV19 CASSTTSGTYNEQFF TGTGCCAGTAGTACGACTAGCGGGACGTACAATGAGCAGTTCTTC
. TRBJ2-5 . TRBV11-2 CASSSTAPQETQYF TGTGCCAGCAGCTCTACAGCTCCCCAAGAGACCCAGTACTTC
few TRBJ2-7 . TRBV6-5 CASSSSVYEQYF TGTGCCAGCAGCTCTAGCGTCTACGAGCAGTACTTC
once TRBJ1-5 TRBD1 TRBV19 CARGTVVQEPQHF TGTGCCAGGGGGACAGTTGTTCAAGAGCCCCAGCATTTT
. TRBJ1-2 TRBD1 TRBV7-2 CASSQGRSGTATYGYTF TGTGCCAGCAGCCAGGGGAGGTCAGGGACAGCGACCTATGGCTACACCTTC
. TRBJ2-2 . TRBV11-3 CASSLSTWQENTGELFF TGTGCCAGCAGCTTAAGCACTTGGCAGGAGAACACCGGGGAGCTGTTTTTT
. TRBJ2-2 . TRBV10-3 CAISEIGNANTGELFF TGTGCCATCAGTGAAATCGGTAATGCGAACACCGGGGAGCTGTTTTTT
. TRBJ1-3 TRBD1 TRBV4-1 CASSQDDRGPNTIYF TGCGCCAGCAGCCAAGATGACAGGGGCCCAAACACCATATATTTT